The entry below gives a single TCR beta chain sequence along with its context. The data were taken from a study of blood T cell repertoires in COVID-19. Study information: From the United States, Italy and Spain came samples of acute and convalescent COVID-19. In each case, the material was cDNA or gDNA derived from T cells, B-cell-depleted T cells, or PBMCs.

In the authors' methods: Nucleated cell number was recorded as an estimate derived from reference gene primer amplification. Using immunoSEQ multiplex PCR, the repertoire was profiled, and TCRdb retains in-frame clones only, with some absent. D and trimming come from the DNA, and the V and J calls and clone size come from that table. Among under 150,000 clones listed, 75% to 85% were seen once. From germline, CDR1 is MDHEN and CDR2 SYDVKM. The CDR3 contains 15 residues. Trimming took 6 bases from V and 5 from J, leaving 16 bases between them. The clonotype was recovered from a man in his sixties with acute or convalescent COVID-19. The rearrangement uses TRBV28 and TRBJ1-4; D may be TRBD1 (6 bases). The sequenced material came from peripheral blood. In DNA, the CDR3 is TGTGCCAGCAGCACTCAGGGGAAGGGGAATGAAAAACTGTTTTTT. Amino acids: CASSTQGKGNEKLFF.